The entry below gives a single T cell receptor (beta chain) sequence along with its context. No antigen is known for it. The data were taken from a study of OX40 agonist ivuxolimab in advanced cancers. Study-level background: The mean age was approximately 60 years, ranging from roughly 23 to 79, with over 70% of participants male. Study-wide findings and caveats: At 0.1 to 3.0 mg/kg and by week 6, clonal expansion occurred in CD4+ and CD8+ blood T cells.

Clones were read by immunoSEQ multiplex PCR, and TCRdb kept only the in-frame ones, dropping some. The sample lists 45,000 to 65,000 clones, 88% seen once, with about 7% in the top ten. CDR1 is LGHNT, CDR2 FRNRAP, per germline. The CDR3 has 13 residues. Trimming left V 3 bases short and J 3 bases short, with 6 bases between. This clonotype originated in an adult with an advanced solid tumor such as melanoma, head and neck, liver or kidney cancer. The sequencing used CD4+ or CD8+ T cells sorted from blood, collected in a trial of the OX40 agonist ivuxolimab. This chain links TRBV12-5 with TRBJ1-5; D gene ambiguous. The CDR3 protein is CASGFEINQPQHF. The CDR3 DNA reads TGTGCTAGTGGTTTTGAAATCAATCAGCCCCAGCATTTT.